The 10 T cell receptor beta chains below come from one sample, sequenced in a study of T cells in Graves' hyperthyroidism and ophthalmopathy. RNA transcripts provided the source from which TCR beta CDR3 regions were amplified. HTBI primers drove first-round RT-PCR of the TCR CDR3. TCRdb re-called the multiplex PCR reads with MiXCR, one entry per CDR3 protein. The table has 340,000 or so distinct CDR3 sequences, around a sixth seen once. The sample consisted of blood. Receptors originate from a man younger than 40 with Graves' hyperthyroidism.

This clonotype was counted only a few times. Written as DNA, the CDR3 is TGTGCCAGCAGCACGGTTAGGGGGCTTAAAAACACCGGGGAGCTGTTTTTT. Translating gives CASSTVRGLKNTGELFF. The J gene is TRBJ2-2, the V gene TRBV7-6; 7 bases agree with TRBD1. Germline loops: CDR1 SGHVS, CDR2 FNYEAQ. The CDR3 contains 17 residues. V lost 5 bases and J lost 2; bases outside the gene matches: 11.

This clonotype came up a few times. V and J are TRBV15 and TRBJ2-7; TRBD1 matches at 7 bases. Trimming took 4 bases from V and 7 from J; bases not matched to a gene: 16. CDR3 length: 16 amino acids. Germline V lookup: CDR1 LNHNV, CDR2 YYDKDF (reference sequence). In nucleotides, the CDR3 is TGTGCCACCAGCACAACCCGAGGACAGGTCGCGAGTGAGCAGTACTTC. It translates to CATSTTRGQVASEQYF.

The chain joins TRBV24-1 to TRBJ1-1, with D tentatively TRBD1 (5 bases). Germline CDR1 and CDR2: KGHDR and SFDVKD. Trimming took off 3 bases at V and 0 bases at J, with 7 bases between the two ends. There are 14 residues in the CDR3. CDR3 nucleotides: TGTGCCACCAGTGATGTCAGGGTGAACACTGAAGCTTTCTTT. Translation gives CATSDVRVNTEAFF.

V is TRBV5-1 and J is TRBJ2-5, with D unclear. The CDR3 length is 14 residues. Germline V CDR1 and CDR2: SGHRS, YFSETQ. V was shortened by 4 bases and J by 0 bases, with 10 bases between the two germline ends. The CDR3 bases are TGCGCCAGCAGCACGCAGAAGTACCAAGAGACCCAGTACTTC. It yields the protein CASSTQKYQETQYF.

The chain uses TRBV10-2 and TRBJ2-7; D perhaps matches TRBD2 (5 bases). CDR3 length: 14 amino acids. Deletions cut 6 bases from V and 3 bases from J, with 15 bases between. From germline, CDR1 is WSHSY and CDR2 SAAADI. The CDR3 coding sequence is TGCGCCAGCAGCCTGGCTAGAGGGCACTACGAGCAGTACTTC. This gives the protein CASSLARGHYEQYF.

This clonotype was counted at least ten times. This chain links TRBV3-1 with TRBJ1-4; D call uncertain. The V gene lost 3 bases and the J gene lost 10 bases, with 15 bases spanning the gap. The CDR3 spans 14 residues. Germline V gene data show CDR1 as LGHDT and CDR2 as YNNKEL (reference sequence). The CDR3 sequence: CASSQVGRDPKLFF. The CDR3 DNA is TGTGCCAGCAGCCAGGTTGGGAGAGATCCAAAACTGTTTTTT.

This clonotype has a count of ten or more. The CDR3 DNA reads as TGTGCCTGGACCGGGACACCTACTAATGAAAAACTGTTTTTT. Translation gives CAWTGTPTNEKLFF. The chain couples TRBV30 to TRBJ1-4; D might be TRBD1 (6 bases). V was trimmed by 4 bases and J by 2 bases, leaving 11 bases between them. Germline values: CDR1 GTSNPN, CDR2 SVGIG (reference sequence). CDR3 length: 14 amino acids. The full variable domain, with the rest looked up from reference TRBV30 and TRBJ1-4, is SQTIHQWPATLVQPVGSPLSLECTVEGTSNPNLYWYRQAAGRGLQLLFYSVGIGQISSEVPQNLSASRPQDRQFILSSKKLLLSDSGFYLCAWTGTPTNEKLFFGSGTQLSVL.

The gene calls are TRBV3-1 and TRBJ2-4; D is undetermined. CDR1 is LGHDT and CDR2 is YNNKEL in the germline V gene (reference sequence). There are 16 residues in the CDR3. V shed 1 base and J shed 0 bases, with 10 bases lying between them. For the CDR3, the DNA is TGTGCCAGCAGCCAAGTGTATTTGGCAGCCAAAAACATTCAGTACTTC. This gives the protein CASSQVYLAAKNIQYF.

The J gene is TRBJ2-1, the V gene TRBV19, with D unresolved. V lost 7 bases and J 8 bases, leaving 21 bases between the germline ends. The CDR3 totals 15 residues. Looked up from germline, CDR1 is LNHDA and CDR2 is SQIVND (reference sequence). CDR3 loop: CASNHRSSTGDEQFF. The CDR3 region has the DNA TGTGCCAGTAACCATCGGTCCTCCACTGGCGATGAGCAGTTCTTC.

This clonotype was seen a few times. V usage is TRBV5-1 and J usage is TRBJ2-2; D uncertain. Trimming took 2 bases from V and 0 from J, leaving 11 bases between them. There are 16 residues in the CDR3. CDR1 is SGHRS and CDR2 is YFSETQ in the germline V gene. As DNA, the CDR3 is TGCGCCAGCAGCTTATTCGACATAACGAACACCGGGGAGCTGTTTTTT. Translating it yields CASSLFDITNTGELFF.